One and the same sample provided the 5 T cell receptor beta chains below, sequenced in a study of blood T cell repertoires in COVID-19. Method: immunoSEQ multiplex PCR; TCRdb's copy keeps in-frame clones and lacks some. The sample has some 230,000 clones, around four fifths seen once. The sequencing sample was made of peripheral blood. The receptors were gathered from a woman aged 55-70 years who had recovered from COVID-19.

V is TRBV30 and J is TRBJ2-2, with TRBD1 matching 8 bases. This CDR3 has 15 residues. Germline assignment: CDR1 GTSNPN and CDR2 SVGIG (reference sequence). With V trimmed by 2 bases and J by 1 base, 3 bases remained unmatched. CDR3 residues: CAWSRQGRNTGELFF. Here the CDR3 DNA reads TGTGCCTGGAGTCGACAGGGGCGGAACACCGGGGAGCTGTTTTTT. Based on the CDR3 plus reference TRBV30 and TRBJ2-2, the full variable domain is SQTIHQWPATLVQPVGSPLSLECTVEGTSNPNLYWYRQAAGRGLQLLFYSVGIGQISSEVPQNLSASRPQDRQFILSSKKLLLSDSGFYLCAWSRQGRNTGELFFGEGSRLTVL.

CDR3 loop: CASSQTTSGGRETQYF. The CDR3 nucleotides are TGTGCCAGCAGCCAAACGACTAGCGGGGGCAGGGAGACCCAGTACTTC. V usage is TRBV3-1 (or the pseudogene TRBV3-2) and J usage is TRBJ2-5; 12 positions agree with TRBD2. The junction had 6 bases not matched to a gene; V was cut back by 2 bases and J by 5 bases. CDR1 is LGHDT, CDR2 YNNKEL, per germline (reference sequence). The CDR3 consists of 16 residues.

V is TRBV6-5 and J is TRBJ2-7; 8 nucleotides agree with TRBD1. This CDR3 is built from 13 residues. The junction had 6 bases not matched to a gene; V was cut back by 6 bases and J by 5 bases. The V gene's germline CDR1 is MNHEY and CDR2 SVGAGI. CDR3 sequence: CASRRGQGDEQYF. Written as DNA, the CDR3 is TGTGCCAGCAGACGCGGACAGGGCGACGAGCAGTACTTC.

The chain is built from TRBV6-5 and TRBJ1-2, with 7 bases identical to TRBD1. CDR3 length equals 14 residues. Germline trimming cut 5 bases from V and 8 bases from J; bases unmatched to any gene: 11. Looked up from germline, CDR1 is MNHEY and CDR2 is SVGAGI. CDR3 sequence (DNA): TGTGCCAGCAGTCGAGGGGGCGCTGAAAGCGGCTACACCTTC. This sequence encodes CASSRGGAESGYTF.

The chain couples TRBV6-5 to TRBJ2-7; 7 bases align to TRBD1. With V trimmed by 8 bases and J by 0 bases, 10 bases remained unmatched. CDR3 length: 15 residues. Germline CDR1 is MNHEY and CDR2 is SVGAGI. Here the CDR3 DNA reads TGTGCCAGCGTCGTCCAGACAGGGAGCTCCTACGAGCAGTACTTC. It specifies CASVVQTGSSYEQYF.